This T cell receptor beta chain was retrieved from a study of T cells in Graves' hyperthyroidism and ophthalmopathy. Whole-study results and caveats: Blood shared most expanded thyroid clonotypes above 0.001.

The V gene's germline CDR1 is ENHRY and CDR2 SYGVKD. V was cut by 2 bases and J by 6 bases, with 9 bases left in between. The CDR3 is 13 amino acids. Using RNA transcripts as the source, TCR beta CDR3 regions were amplified. In the first-round RT-PCR of the TCR CDR3, the HTBI primer set was used. MiXCR was run by TCRdb on the multiplex PCR reads, yielding one entry per CDR3 protein. The sample contains 600,000 or so distinct CDR3 sequences, 15% to 20% of which appear only once. This clonotype was recorded a few times. Antigen specificity is unknown. The specimen was blood. The chain has TRBV10-3 and TRBJ2-3; no reliable D call. This receptor was identified in a woman aged 25 to 39 with Graves' hyperthyroidism. The CDR3 sequence: CAISEGPRDTQYF. The CDR3 DNA sequence: TGTGCCATCAGTGAGGGGCCTAGGGATACGCAGTATTTT.